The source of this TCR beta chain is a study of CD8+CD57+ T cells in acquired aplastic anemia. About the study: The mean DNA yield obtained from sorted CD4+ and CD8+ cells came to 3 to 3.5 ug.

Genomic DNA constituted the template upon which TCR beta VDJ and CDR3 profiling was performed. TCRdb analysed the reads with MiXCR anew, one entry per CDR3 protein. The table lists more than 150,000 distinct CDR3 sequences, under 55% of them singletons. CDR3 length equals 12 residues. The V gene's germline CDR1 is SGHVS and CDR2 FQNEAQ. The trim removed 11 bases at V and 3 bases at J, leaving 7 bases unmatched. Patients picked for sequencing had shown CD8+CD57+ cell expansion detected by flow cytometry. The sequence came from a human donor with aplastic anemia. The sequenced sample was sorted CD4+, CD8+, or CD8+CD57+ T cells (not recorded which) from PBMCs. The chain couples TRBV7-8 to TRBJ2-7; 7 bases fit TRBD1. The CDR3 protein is CADWTGFYEQYF. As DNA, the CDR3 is TGTGCCGATTGGACAGGTTTCTACGAGCAGTACTTC.